The entry below describes one T cell receptor beta chain. The antigen remains undetermined. These data come from a study of vaccination and CD4 T cells after COVID-19. Study details: Overlapping SARS-CoV-2, HCoV-NL63, HCoV-OC43 and HCoV-229E spike peptides stimulated the cells. Study results and limitations: Convalescent patients displayed a median roughly 90% of reactive clones emerging only post-vaccination.

Researchers used the Oncomine TCR Beta short-read assay to sequence DNA from cultured CD4+ T cells. A single record per CDR3 protein comes from TCRdb applying MiXCR to the PCR reads. Here the sample spans some 13,000 distinct CDR3 sequences, roughly half being singletons. CDR3 length: 15 residues. The V gene end was trimmed by 6 bases and the J gene end by 9 bases; junction bases not matched to a gene: 8. Looked up from germline, CDR1 is MNHNS and CDR2 is SASEGT. Treatment here: roughly ten-day PBMC culture with coronavirus spike peptide pools or control peptides (ViraFEST assay). TCR sequencing followed the expansion of antigen-specific T cells with peptide pools in ViraFEST.

The sample taken for sequencing was CD4+ T cells from blood, cultured in vitro. V and J are TRBV6-1 and TRBJ2-1; 13 bases align to TRBD2. The receptor was isolated from a human donor who had recovered from COVID-19. CDR3 region: CASRSLAGGPGEQFF. The CDR3 coding sequence is TGTGCCAGCAGATCACTAGCGGGAGGGCCCGGTGAGCAGTTCTTC.